These T cell receptor beta chains were read from a single sample in a study of metastatic and nonmetastatic thyroid tumors. TCRdb re-called the PCR reads through MiXCR. The repertoire has roughly 33,000 clones, about 18% of them found once; the top ten carry about an eighth. Specimen: blood. These TCRs come from a male donor with papillary thyroid cancer or a benign thyroid nodule (not recorded which). Some clones in this sample may be carry-over from other donors' samples. Each CDR3 is given with its conserved first and last residue. A D gene is named only where the DNA matches it firmly. The size field is filled for only some rows; it gives once, few, many or a size class.

D gene,J gene,clone size,V gene,CDR3 DNA,CDR3 protein
TRBD1,TRBJ1-1,many,TRBV28,TGTGCCAGCGCGTCGCAGGGGGCCGAGGGCACTGAAGCTTTCTTT,CASASQGAEGTEAFF
TRBD1,TRBJ1-2,.,TRBV6-1,TGTGCCAACAGCCTCCTCGTGACAGGGGACTATGGCTACACCTTC,CANSLLVTGDYGYTF
.,TRBJ2-1,.,TRBV11-1,TGTGCCAGCAGCTTATTGGGGGGGGCCCAAAATGAGCAGTTCTTC,CASSLLGGAQNEQFF
TRBD1,TRBJ1-1,few,TRBV28,TGTGCCAGCAGTCTGACAGGGGCACTGAACACTGAAGCTTTCTTT,CASSLTGALNTEAFF
.,TRBJ1-5,many,TRBV10-2,TGCGCCAGCAGTGGACAGCTCAATCAGCCCCAGCATTTT,CASSGQLNQPQHF
.,TRBJ1-1,many,TRBV19,TGTGCCAGTAGTCCCTGGGGAGGGACGAACACTGAAGCTTTCTTT,CASSPWGGTNTEAFF
TRBD1,TRBJ1-5,many,TRBV4-1,TGCGCCAGCAGCCTGGGGACAGGGGATAATCAGCCCCAGCATTTT,CASSLGTGDNQPQHF
TRBD2,TRBJ2-4,many,TRBV14,TGTGCCAGCAGCCAAGAGGTCGGGGGGGCCAAAAACATTCAGTACTTC,CASSQEVGGAKNIQYF
.,TRBJ2-3,few,TRBV10-3,TGTGCCATCAGTGAGTCGGGTAGAGATACGCAGTATTTT,CAISESGRDTQYF
TRBD2,TRBJ2-3,many,TRBV24-1,TGTGCCACCAGTGATACTAGCGGGGGGGGCACAGATACGCAGTATTTT,CATSDTSGGGTDTQYF
.,TRBJ1-2,.,TRBV20-1,TGCAGTGGGGTACGGGGGGAAGGGGCTAACTATGGCTACACCTTC,CSGVRGEGANYGYTF
.,TRBJ2-7,few,TRBV5-6,TGTGCCAGCAGCTTGTCGGGTGGGTCCTACGAGCAGTACTTC,CASSLSGGSYEQYF
.,TRBJ2-1,many,TRBV3-1,TGTGCCAGCAGCCAAGATTATGGGGAGCTCAATGAGCAGTTCTTC,CASSQDYGELNEQFF
.,TRBJ2-5,many,TRBV18,TGTGCCAGCTCCCCTCGCCCCGGGGAGACCCAGTACTTC,CASSPRPGETQYF
.,TRBJ2-4,many,TRBV27,TGTGCCAGCAGACGGACCACTTTAGCCAAAAACATCCAGTACTTC,CASRRTTLAKNIQYF
.,TRBJ2-1,many,TRBV3-1,TGTGCCAGCAGCCAAGAATTGAGGAGCAGGGTTGGGAATGAGCAGTTCTTC,CASSQELRSRVGNEQFF
.,TRBJ1-5,.,TRBV19,TGCGCCAGTAGCCCAGCTCAGGGACTTGGGCAGCCCCAGCATTTT,CASSPAQGLGQPQHF
.,TRBJ1-2,many,TRBV5-1,TGCGCCAGCAGTCCGACAGGAGAATATGGCTACACCTTC,CASSPTGEYGYTF
TRBD2,TRBJ2-5,few,TRBV6-5,TGTGCCAGCAGTTTGACTAGCGGGATAGGAGAGACCCAGTACTTC,CASSLTSGIGETQYF
TRBD2,TRBJ2-2,many,TRBV24-1,TGTGCCACCAGTGATTCCGGAGGTCCTAGCGGGATTATGTTGAACACCGGGGAGCTGTTTTTT,CATSDSGGPSGIMLNTGELFF
TRBD1,TRBJ1-1,many,TRBV27,TGTGCCAGCAGTTTTTCCCACAGGGGAGGAAACACTGAAGCTTTCTTT,CASSFSHRGGNTEAFF
.,TRBJ1-2,.,TRBV4-2,TGTGCCAGCAGCCAAGACTTTGGGGGCTATGGCTACACCTTC,CASSQDFGGYGYTF
.,TRBJ1-2,many,TRBV20-1,TGCAGTGCTAGAGTGCCGGGAGGCTATGGCTACACCTTC,CSARVPGGYGYTF
.,TRBJ2-1,few,TRBV2,TGTGCCAGCAGCCCACGCAGCTCCTACAATGAGCAGTTCTTC,CASSPRSSYNEQFF
.,TRBJ2-4,many,TRBV20-1,TGCAGTGCTAGCCAGGGTGGTTCGATAAACATTCAGTACTTC,CSASQGGSINIQYF
TRBD2,TRBJ2-1,few,TRBV28,TGTGCCAGCCGACTAGCGGGACTAAATGAGCAGTTCTTC,CASRLAGLNEQFF
TRBD2,TRBJ2-5,many,TRBV3-1,TGTGCCAGCAGCCACCAAAGACTAGCGGGAGGGGAGCGAGAGACCCAGTACTTC,CASSHQRLAGGERETQYF
.,TRBJ2-2,few,TRBV6-4,TGTGCCAACAGAGGACAGGGAGGGACTGGGGAGCTGTTTTTT,CANRGQGGTGELFF